This TCR beta chain was retrieved from a study of T cell repertoires in cytomegalovirus infection. On the study more broadly: Both a matching HLA type and CMV infection were indicated by public TCR beta signatures. General study findings and limits: What dominated the ex vivo response were HLA-C-restricted CMV-specific TCR beta clonotypes. Using cumulative public TCR beta family frequency, the authors identified those who carried CMV together with the relevant HLA.

About this clonotype itself: Its antigen is undetermined.

TCRdb passed the reads through MiXCR, listing each CDR3 protein once. The table lists about 450,000 distinct CDR3 sequences, roughly a third of them singletons, with roughly an eighth in the top ten. The CDR3 length is 18 residues. Germline CDR1 reads LGHNA; CDR2 reads YSLEER. Trimming shortened V by 0 bases and J by 3 bases, and 18 bases separated the two germline ends. The specimen sequenced was PBMCs. The source is a human donor in good health (CMV status not recorded). Some clones in this sample may be carry-over from other donors' samples. The chain joins TRBV4-3 to TRBJ2-1, with D perhaps TRBD1 or TRBD2 (5 bases each). The CDR3, as DNA: TGCGCCAGCAGCCAAGATGGGGGAGCCAGGGACCTCTACAATGAGCAGTTCTTC. This gives the protein CASSQDGGARDLYNEQFF.